The 8 T cell receptor beta chains below all came from one sample that was sequenced in a study. Each CDR3 protein is one row after TCRdb ran MiXCR on the RT-PCR reads. The data contain 550,000 to 750,000 distinct CDR3 sequences, around 14% of them singletons. The sequencing input was memory CD4+ T cells from blood. Receptors originate from a female donor in good health, serving as a healthy control.

V usage is TRBV27 and J usage is TRBJ1-5; D ambiguous. Trimming removed 6 bases from V and 0 bases from J, with 12 bases in between. This CDR3 contains 15 residues. Looked up from germline, CDR1 is MNHEY and CDR2 is SMNVEV (reference sequence). The CDR3 DNA is TGTGCCAGCAGCTCAAACGGGGATAGCAATCAGCCCCAGCATTTT. This encodes CASSSNGDSNQPQHF.

In this sample, this clonotype turned up a few times. The rearrangement joins TRBV29-1 to TRBJ2-2; D gene ambiguous. The CDR3 is made up of 12 amino acids. The germline V and J ends were trimmed by 2 bases and 5 bases, with 6 bases remaining between them. Looked up from germline, CDR1 is SQVTM and CDR2 is ANQGSEA. The CDR3 protein is CSVERWTGELFF. DNA of the CDR3: TGCAGCGTTGAACGGTGGACCGGGGAGCTGTTTTTT.

The sample holds a few counts of this clonotype. This chain connects TRBV24-1 to TRBJ2-7, with 12 nucleotides matching TRBD1. CDR1 is KGHDR, CDR2 SFDVKD, per germline. This CDR3 is built from 16 residues. Trimming removed 3 bases from V and 3 bases from J; junction bases left unmatched: 5. The CDR3 spells CATSDGGQGAFYEQYF. CDR3 coding DNA: TGTGCCACCAGTGATGGGGGACAGGGGGCTTTCTACGAGCAGTACTTC.

In its sample, this clonotype was seen a few times. V and J are TRBV20-1 and TRBJ1-5, with TRBD1 as a possible D gene (6 bases). The CDR3 is 12 amino acids. V was shortened by 6 bases and J by 6 bases, with 12 bases between the two germline ends. Germline V gives CDR1 DFQATT, CDR2 SNEGSKA (reference sequence). The CDR3 protein is CSARTGSQPQHF. In DNA form, the CDR3 reads TGCAGTGCCCGCACAGGGAGTCAGCCCCAGCATTTT.

The V and J genes are TRBV18 and TRBJ2-1, with D perhaps TRBD1 (5 bases). V was pared by 0 bases and J by 1 base, with 10 bases between. The germline CDR1 and CDR2 sequences are KGHSH and LQKENI. The length of the CDR3 is 16 residues. Here the CDR3 reads CASSPPQGGSYNEQFF. The CDR3 nucleotides read TGTGCCAGCTCACCACCGCAGGGCGGATCCTACAATGAGCAGTTCTTC.

This clonotype was recorded at least ten times. This chain connects TRBV20-1 to TRBJ2-2, with a tentative D call TRBD1 (6 bases). Germline CDR1 DFQATT, CDR2 SNEGSKA (reference sequence). The CDR3 consists of 16 residues. With 0 bases removed from V and 7 bases from J, the gap between germline ends came to 18 bases. CDR3 nucleotide sequence: TGCAGTGCTAGAGATCCTAGTGGGGGCCGGGGCGGGGAGCTGTTTTTT. It yields the protein CSARDPSGGRGGELFF.

The chain joins TRBV5-1 to TRBJ2-2; 13 nucleotides match TRBD2. This CDR3 region has 17 residues. J gave up 1 base and V 4 bases, and 4 bases lay outside the gene matches. Germline CDR1 and CDR2: SGHRS and YFSETQ. The CDR3 nucleotides are TGCGCCAGCAGCGCAGGGACTAGCGGGGTGAACACCGGGGAGCTGTTTTTT. This sequence encodes CASSAGTSGVNTGELFF.

The DNA of the CDR3 is TGTGCCAGCAGCTCGATCGCGGGCACTGAAGCTTTCTTT. Residues: CASSSIAGTEAFF. This sequence joins TRBV7-6 and TRBJ1-1, with D hard to call. V was trimmed by 4 bases and J by 4 bases, leaving 10 bases between them. The germline V gene has CDR1 SGHVS and CDR2 FNYEAQ. The CDR3 has 13 amino acids.